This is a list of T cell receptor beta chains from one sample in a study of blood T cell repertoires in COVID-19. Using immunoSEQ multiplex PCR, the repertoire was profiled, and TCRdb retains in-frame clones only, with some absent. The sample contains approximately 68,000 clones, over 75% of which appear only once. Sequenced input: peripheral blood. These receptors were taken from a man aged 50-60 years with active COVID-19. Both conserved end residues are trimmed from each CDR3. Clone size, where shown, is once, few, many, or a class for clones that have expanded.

CDR3aa: ASSPPPGDHRGYGYT
j_gene: TRBJ1-2
abundance: NA
v_gene: TRBV28

CDR3aa: ASSPREGDSYEQY
j_gene: TRBJ2-7
abundance: NA
v_gene: TRBV6-5

CDR3aa: ASSFAGTGRTEAF
j_gene: TRBJ1-1
abundance: NA
v_gene: TRBV7-3

CDR3aa: ASSLGHGPYEQY
j_gene: TRBJ2-7
abundance: NA
v_gene: TRBV19

CDR3aa: ASSLDRQETQY
j_gene: TRBJ2-5
abundance: NA
v_gene: TRBV7-7

CDR3aa: ASSSRQEGELF
j_gene: TRBJ2-2
abundance: NA
v_gene: TRBV5-1

CDR3aa: ASSSHGEDEQY
j_gene: TRBJ2-7
abundance: once
v_gene: TRBV6-2/TRBV6-3

CDR3aa: ASSPTGKTEAF
j_gene: TRBJ1-1
abundance: NA
v_gene: TRBV4-3

CDR3aa: ATSDPGQGAGQPQH
j_gene: TRBJ1-5
abundance: NA
v_gene: TRBV24-1

CDR3aa: SVVPSGGAQETQY
j_gene: TRBJ2-5
abundance: NA
v_gene: TRBV29-1

CDR3aa: ASSQDQRTGATRY
j_gene: TRBJ2-5
abundance: NA
v_gene: TRBV4-1

CDR3aa: ASRSQPGQGENEQF
j_gene: TRBJ2-1
abundance: NA
v_gene: TRBV12-2

CDR3aa: ASSLTGLLDTQY
j_gene: TRBJ2-3
abundance: NA
v_gene: TRBV14

CDR3aa: AIGERGTSTGQETQY
j_gene: TRBJ2-5
abundance: NA
v_gene: TRBV10-3

CDR3aa: ASSASPGVGTGELF
j_gene: TRBJ2-2
abundance: once
v_gene: TRBV9

CDR3aa: ASSFDGGGTGELF
j_gene: TRBJ2-2
abundance: NA
v_gene: TRBV27

CDR3aa: ASSGVAGVPYEQY
j_gene: TRBJ2-7
abundance: NA
v_gene: TRBV5-4

CDR3aa: ASIRPPSAGGPETDTQY
j_gene: TRBJ2-3
abundance: NA
v_gene: TRBV3-1/TRBV3-2

CDR3aa: ATSDLDRDRGADTQY
j_gene: TRBJ2-3
abundance: once
v_gene: TRBV24-1

CDR3aa: ASSQREGVGYT
j_gene: TRBJ1-2
abundance: few
v_gene: TRBV4-3

CDR3aa: ASSSADQETQY
j_gene: TRBJ2-5
abundance: NA
v_gene: TRBV27

CDR3aa: ASSPRTDTQY
j_gene: TRBJ2-3
abundance: once
v_gene: TRBV18

CDR3aa: ASSLVTSGPPYEQY
j_gene: TRBJ2-7
abundance: NA
v_gene: TRBV5-1

CDR3aa: ASSMGDNRYEQY
j_gene: TRBJ2-7
abundance: few
v_gene: TRBV5-6

CDR3aa: ASSQDAQGSYEQY
j_gene: TRBJ2-7
abundance: NA
v_gene: TRBV4-2

CDR3aa: ASSKSGTGMNTEAF
j_gene: TRBJ1-1
abundance: NA
v_gene: TRBV19

CDR3aa: ASSQDEVADNQETQY
j_gene: TRBJ2-5
abundance: NA
v_gene: TRBV3-1/TRBV3-2

CDR3aa: ASTQTGTGGAWGNEQF
j_gene: TRBJ2-1
abundance: NA
v_gene: TRBV5-8

CDR3aa: SVEDREAGNTIY
j_gene: TRBJ1-3
abundance: once
v_gene: TRBV29-1

CDR3aa: ASRLRDRIINQPQH
j_gene: TRBJ1-5
abundance: NA
v_gene: TRBV28

CDR3aa: ASSLGGQGAREQY
j_gene: TRBJ2-7
abundance: NA
v_gene: TRBV5-1

CDR3aa: ASSRDRTLEQY
j_gene: TRBJ2-7
abundance: NA
v_gene: TRBV18

CDR3aa: ASSMDRNEAF
j_gene: TRBJ1-1
abundance: NA
v_gene: TRBV5-1

CDR3aa: ASTLTGNRRGELF
j_gene: TRBJ2-2
abundance: once
v_gene: TRBV2

CDR3aa: ASSEGTAENTEAF
j_gene: TRBJ1-1
abundance: NA
v_gene: TRBV7-2